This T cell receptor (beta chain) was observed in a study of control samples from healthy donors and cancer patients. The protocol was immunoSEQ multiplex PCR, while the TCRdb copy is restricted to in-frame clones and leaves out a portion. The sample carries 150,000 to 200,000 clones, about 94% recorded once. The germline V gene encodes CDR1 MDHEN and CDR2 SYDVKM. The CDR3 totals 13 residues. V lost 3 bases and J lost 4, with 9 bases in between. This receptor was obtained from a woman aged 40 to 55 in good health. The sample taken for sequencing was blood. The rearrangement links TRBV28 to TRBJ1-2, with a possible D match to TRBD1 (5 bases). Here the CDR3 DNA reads TGTGCCAGCAGTTTGTTTGACAGCTATGGCTACACCTTC. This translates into CASSLFDSYGYTF.